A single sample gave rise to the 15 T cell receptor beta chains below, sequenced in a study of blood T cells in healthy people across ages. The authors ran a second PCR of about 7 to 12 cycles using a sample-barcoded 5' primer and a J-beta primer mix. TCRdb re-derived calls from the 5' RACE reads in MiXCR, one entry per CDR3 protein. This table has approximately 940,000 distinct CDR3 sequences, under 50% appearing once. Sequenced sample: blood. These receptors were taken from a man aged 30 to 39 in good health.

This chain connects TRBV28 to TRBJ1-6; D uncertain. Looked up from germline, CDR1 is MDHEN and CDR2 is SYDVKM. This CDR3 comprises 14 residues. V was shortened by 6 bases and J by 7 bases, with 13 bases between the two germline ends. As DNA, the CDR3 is TGTGCCAGCAGCATGAAGGGAGGCAATTCACCCCTCCACTTT. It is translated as CASSMKGGNSPLHF.

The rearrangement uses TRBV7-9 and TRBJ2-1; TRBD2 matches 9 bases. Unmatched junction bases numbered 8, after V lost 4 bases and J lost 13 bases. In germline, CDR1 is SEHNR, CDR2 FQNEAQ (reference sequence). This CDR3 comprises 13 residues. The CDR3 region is CASSWGTSSAQFF. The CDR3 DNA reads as TGTGCCAGCAGCTGGGGGACTAGCAGCGCACAGTTCTTC.

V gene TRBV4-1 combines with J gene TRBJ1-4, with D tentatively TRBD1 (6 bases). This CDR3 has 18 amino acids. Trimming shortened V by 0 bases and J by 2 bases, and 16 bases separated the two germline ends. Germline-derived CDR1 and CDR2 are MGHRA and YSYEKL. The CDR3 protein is CASSQDEGGTTTNEKLFF. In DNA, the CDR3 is TGCGCCAGCAGCCAAGATGAGGGGGGGACGACGACTAATGAAAAACTGTTTTTT.

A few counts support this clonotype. This chain's CDR3 is CATSLGGVQETQYF. CDR3 nucleotide sequence: TGTGCCACCAGCCTTGGGGGAGTACAAGAGACCCAGTACTTC. The chain couples TRBV24-1 to TRBJ2-5, with D perhaps assigned TRBD1 or TRBD2 (5 bases each). V lost 7 bases, J lost 2 bases, and 13 bases lay in between. Germline CDR1 KGHDR, CDR2 SFDVKD. This CDR3 spans 14 amino acids.

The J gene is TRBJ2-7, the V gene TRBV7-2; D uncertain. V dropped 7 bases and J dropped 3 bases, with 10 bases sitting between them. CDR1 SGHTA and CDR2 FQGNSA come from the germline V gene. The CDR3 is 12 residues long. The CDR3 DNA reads TGTGCCAGCACCTACACGGGCTACGAGCAGTACTTC. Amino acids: CASTYTGYEQYF.

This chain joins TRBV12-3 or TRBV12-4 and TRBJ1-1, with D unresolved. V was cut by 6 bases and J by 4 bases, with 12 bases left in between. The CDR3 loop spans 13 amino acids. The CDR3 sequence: CASSATTGTEAFF. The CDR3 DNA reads TGTGCCAGCAGCGCAACCACGGGCACTGAAGCTTTCTTT.

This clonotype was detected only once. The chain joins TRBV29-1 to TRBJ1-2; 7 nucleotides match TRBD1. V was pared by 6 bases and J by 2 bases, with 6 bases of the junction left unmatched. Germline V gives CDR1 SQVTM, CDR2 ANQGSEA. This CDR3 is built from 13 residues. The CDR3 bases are TGCAGCGTCCAGGGGGGAGACAACTATGGCTACACCTTC. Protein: CSVQGGDNYGYTF.

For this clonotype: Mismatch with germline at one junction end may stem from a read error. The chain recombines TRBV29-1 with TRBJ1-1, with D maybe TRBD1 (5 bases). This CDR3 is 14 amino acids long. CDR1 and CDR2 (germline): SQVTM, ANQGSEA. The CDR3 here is CSVREDTQNPEAFF. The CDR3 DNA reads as TGCAGCGTTCGCGAGGACACCCAGAACCCTGAAGCTTTCTTT.

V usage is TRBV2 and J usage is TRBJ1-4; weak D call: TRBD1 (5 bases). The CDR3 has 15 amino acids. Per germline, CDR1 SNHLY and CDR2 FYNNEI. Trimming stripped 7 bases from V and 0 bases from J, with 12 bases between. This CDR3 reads CASMEGTTTNEKLFF. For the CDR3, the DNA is TGTGCCAGCATGGAGGGGACTACAACTAATGAAAAACTGTTTTTT.

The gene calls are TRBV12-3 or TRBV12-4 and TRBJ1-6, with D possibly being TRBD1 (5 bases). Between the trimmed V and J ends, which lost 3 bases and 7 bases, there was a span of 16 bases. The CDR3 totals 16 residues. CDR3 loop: CASSLGVGAGNSPLHF. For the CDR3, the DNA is TGTGCCAGCAGTTTGGGAGTAGGGGCGGGCAATTCACCCCTCCACTTT.

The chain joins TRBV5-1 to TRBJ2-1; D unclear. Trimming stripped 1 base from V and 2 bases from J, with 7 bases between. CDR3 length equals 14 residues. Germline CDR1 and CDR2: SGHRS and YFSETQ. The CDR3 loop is CASSLRSPYNEQFF. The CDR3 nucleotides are TGCGCCAGCAGCTTGCGGTCTCCCTACAATGAGCAGTTCTTC.

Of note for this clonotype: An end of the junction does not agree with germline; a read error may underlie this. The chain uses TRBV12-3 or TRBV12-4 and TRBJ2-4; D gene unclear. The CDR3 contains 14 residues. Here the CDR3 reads CTSSFFVSQNIQYF. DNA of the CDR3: TGTACCAGCAGTTTCTTCGTCAGCCAAAACATTCAGTACTTC.

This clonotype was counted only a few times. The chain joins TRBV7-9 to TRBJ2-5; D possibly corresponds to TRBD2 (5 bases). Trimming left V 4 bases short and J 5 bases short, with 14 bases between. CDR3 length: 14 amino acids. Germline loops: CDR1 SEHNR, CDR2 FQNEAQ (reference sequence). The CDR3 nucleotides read TGTGCCAGCAGCTCGCCAGCGGAGGCGGAGACCCAGTACTTC. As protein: CASSSPAEAETQYF.

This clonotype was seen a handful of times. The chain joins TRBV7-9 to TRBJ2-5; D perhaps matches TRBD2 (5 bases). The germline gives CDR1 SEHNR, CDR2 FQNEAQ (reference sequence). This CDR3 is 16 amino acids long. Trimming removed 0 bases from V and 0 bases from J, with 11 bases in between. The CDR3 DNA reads TGTGCCAGCAGCTTAGCGGGTGCGGACTACCAAGAGACCCAGTACTTC. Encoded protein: CASSLAGADYQETQYF.

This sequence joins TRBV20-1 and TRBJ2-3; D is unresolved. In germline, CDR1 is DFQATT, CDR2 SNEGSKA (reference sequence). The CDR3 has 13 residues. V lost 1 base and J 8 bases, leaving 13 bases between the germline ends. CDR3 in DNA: TGCAGTGCTAGAGTTCTCGGTGAGGTTACGCAGTATTTT. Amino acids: CSARVLGEVTQYF.